These T cell receptor beta chains were read from a single sample in a study of shared clonotypes between healthy human individuals. TCRdb keeps only in-frame clones here, not all; method: immunoSEQ multiplex PCR. The sample holds approximately 590,000 clones, nearly 97% seen once. The sequencing sample was made of naive CD8+ T cells sorted from blood. These receptors were collected from a woman aged 25 to 39 in good health. Both conserved end residues are part of each CDR3. D genes are given only for firm matches. Only some rows state a clone size, as once, few, many or a class for expanded clones.

V gene	D gene	J gene	clone size	CDR3 protein	CDR3 DNA
TRBV28	.	TRBJ1-5	.	CASSLEARVSNQPQHF	TGTGCCAGCAGTTTGGAAGCGAGAGTTAGCAATCAGCCCCAGCATTTT
TRBV27	.	TRBJ2-1	.	CASSPGPNNEQFF	TGTGCCAGCAGTCCTGGACCGAACAATGAGCAGTTCTTC
TRBV13	.	TRBJ1-5	few	CASSLGSQPQHF	TGTGCCAGCAGCTTAGGGAGTCAGCCCCAGCATTTT
TRBV2	.	TRBJ2-3	.	CASSGDSLERDTQYF	TGTGCCAGCAGTGGGGACTCCCTCGAAAGAGATACGCAGTATTTT
TRBV5-1	TRBD2	TRBJ2-7	.	CASSLPSGSSYEQYF	TGCGCCAGCAGCTTACCTAGCGGGAGCTCCTACGAGCAGTACTTC
TRBV9	TRBD2	TRBJ2-1	.	CASSGTSGRDYNEQFF	TGTGCCAGCAGCGGGACTAGCGGGAGAGACTACAATGAGCAGTTCTTC
TRBV27	.	TRBJ2-7	once	CASRSGTEGPYEQYF	TGTGCCAGCAGATCAGGGACCGAGGGTCCCTACGAGCAGTACTTC
TRBV11-2	.	TRBJ2-1	.	CASSLPGSYNEQFF	TGTGCCAGCAGCTTACCCGGGTCCTACAATGAGCAGTTCTTC
TRBV27	.	TRBJ1-5	.	CASSFGGSNQPQHF	TGTGCCAGCAGTTTCGGCGGGAGCAATCAGCCCCAGCATTTT
TRBV5-6	TRBD2	TRBJ2-7	.	CASSTRLAGMYEQYF	TGTGCCAGCAGCACCAGACTAGCGGGAATGTACGAGCAGTACTTC
TRBV19	.	TRBJ1-2	once	CASSITGDYGYTF	TGTGCCAGTAGTATTACAGGAGATTATGGCTACACCTTC
TRBV5-8	.	TRBJ1-5	.	CASSLDRAPQHF	TGTGCCAGCAGCTTGGATCGGGCGCCCCAGCATTTT
TRBV30	.	TRBJ1-1	.	CAWSVGTGKNTEAFF	TGTGCCTGGAGTGTAGGTACGGGAAAGAACACTGAAGCTTTCTTT
TRBV7-6	TRBD2	TRBJ2-7	once	CASSPEGWLAGGYKQYF	TGTGCCAGCTCCCCCGAGGGGTGGCTAGCGGGAGGTTACAAGCAGTACTTC
TRBV9	.	TRBJ1-1	once	CASSVEGNTEAFF	TGTGCCAGCAGCGTAGAAGGAAACACTGAAGCTTTCTTT
TRBV5-1	.	TRBJ1-1	.	CASRRGDTEAFF	TGCGCCAGCAGGCGGGGGGACACTGAAGCTTTCTTT
TRBV15	.	TRBJ2-7	.	CATSSGQSPHEQYF	TGTGCCACCAGCAGTGGGCAGTCCCCCCACGAGCAGTACTTC
TRBV11-2	.	TRBJ2-2	.	CASSLGWATGELFF	TGTGCCAGCAGCTTAGGGTGGGCGACCGGGGAGCTGTTTTTT
TRBV27	.	TRBJ2-3	.	CASSLIGGSTDTQYF	TGTGCCAGCAGTTTAATTGGCGGGAGCACAGATACGCAGTATTTT
TRBV6-5	.	TRBJ1-1	.	CASSLDSGSTEAFF	TGTGCCAGCAGTTTAGACAGCGGCAGCACTGAAGCTTTCTTT
TRBV2	.	TRBJ2-1	.	CASSEGRNNNEQFF	TGTGCCAGCAGCGAGGGCAGGAACAACAATGAGCAGTTCTTC
TRBV5-5	.	TRBJ2-5	.	CASSPPQETQYF	TGTGCCAGCAGCCCCCCTCAAGAGACCCAGTACTTC
TRBV7-9	TRBD2	TRBJ2-3	.	CASSSTSGRGDTQYF	TGTGCCAGCAGCTCAACTAGCGGGAGAGGGGATACGCAGTATTTT
TRBV27	.	TRBJ1-1	.	CASSFGFYTEAFF	TGTGCCAGCAGTTTCGGGTTTTACACTGAAGCTTTCTTT
TRBV4-1	TRBD2	TRBJ2-7	.	CASSYIAGKGSYEQYF	TGCGCCAGCAGCTACATAGCGGGAAAGGGGTCCTACGAGCAGTACTTC
TRBV11-3	.	TRBJ2-1	.	CASSHPGEGADNEQFF	TGTGCCAGCAGTCACCCAGGGGAGGGGGCTGACAATGAGCAGTTCTTC
TRBV6-1	.	TRBJ1-1	.	CAGRDGAEAFF	TGTGCCGGACGGGATGGGGCTGAAGCTTTCTTT
TRBV10-2	.	TRBJ2-7	.	CASSWGPREQYF	TGCGCCAGCAGTTGGGGGCCGAGGGAGCAGTACTTC
TRBV19	.	TRBJ1-5	.	CASSIGPNGNQPQHF	TGTGCCAGTAGTATAGGTCCGAACGGCAATCAGCCCCAGCATTTT
TRBV7-9	.	TRBJ1-6	.	CASSTGTVYNSPLHF	TGTGCCAGCAGCACCGGGACGGTGTATAATTCACCCCTCCACTTT
TRBV6-5	.	TRBJ2-5	.	CASSYSHGKETQYF	TGTGCCAGCAGTTACTCGCACGGAAAAGAGACCCAGTACTTC
TRBV5-6	TRBD2	TRBJ2-7	.	CASSPLAGHNPPYEQYF	TGTGCCAGCAGCCCCCTAGCGGGCCACAACCCTCCCTACGAGCAGTACTTC
TRBV9	.	TRBJ1-2	.	CASSSSGGNQGGYTF	TGTGCCAGCAGCTCCTCGGGTGGAAATCAGGGTGGCTACACCTTC
TRBV11-2	.	TRBJ1-1	.	CASSPWGRWGTEAFF	TGTGCCAGCAGCCCCTGGGGCAGGTGGGGTACTGAAGCTTTCTTT
TRBV6-6	TRBD1	TRBJ1-5	.	CASSAGTAKNQPQHF	TGTGCCAGTAGCGCCGGGACAGCTAAGAATCAGCCCCAGCATTTT
TRBV6-1	.	TRBJ1-5	.	CASSERVAGINQPQHF	TGTGCCAGCAGTGAAAGGGTGGCAGGGATCAATCAGCCCCAGCATTTT
TRBV10-1	TRBD2	TRBJ2-5	few	CASSALQGLAGEETQYF	TGCGCCAGCAGTGCCCTCCAAGGACTAGCGGGAGAAGAGACCCAGTACTTC
TRBV29-1	TRBD1	TRBJ2-7	.	CSVVAGTGLRGEQYF	TGCAGCGTTGTCGCCGGGACAGGCCTTAGAGGCGAGCAGTACTTC
TRBV13	.	TRBJ2-7	once	CASSQTGNSYEQYF	TGTGCCAGCAGCCAAACAGGCAATTCCTACGAGCAGTACTTC
TRBV7-9	.	TRBJ1-2	.	CASSRLFGTANYGYTF	TGTGCCAGCAGCCGCCTGTTCGGCACAGCTAACTATGGCTACACCTTC
TRBV27	.	TRBJ2-5	.	CASSPSGGSTQYF	TGTGCCAGCAGTCCCTCGGGGGGCTCGACCCAGTACTTC
TRBV25-1	.	TRBJ2-5	.	CASGATSSETQYF	TGTGCCAGCGGCGCCACATCATCAGAGACCCAGTACTTC
TRBV19	.	TRBJ1-5	.	CASSIDHINQPQHF	TGTGCCAGTAGTATAGACCATATCAATCAGCCCCAGCATTTT
TRBV28	TRBD1	TRBJ1-2	.	CASSLWTGNYGYTF	TGTGCCAGCAGTTTATGGACAGGGAACTATGGCTACACCTTC
TRBV4-1	.	TRBJ2-5	.	CASSQDQEETQYF	TGCGCCAGCAGCCAAGATCAGGAAGAGACCCAGTACTTC
TRBV14	TRBD2	TRBJ2-1	once	CASNRWGLAGGEQFF	TGTGCCAGCAACCGTTGGGGACTAGCGGGAGGTGAGCAGTTCTTC
TRBV11-2	TRBD1	TRBJ1-2	.	CASSLGDRDYYGYTF	TGTGCCAGCAGCTTAGGGGACAGAGACTACTATGGCTACACCTTC
TRBV28	.	TRBJ2-7	.	CASSPQATHYEQYF	TGTGCCAGCAGCCCCCAAGCCACGCATTACGAGCAGTACTTC
TRBV7-2	.	TRBJ1-4	.	CASSSTFREKLFF	TGTGCCAGCAGCTCTACCTTTCGGGAAAAACTGTTTTTT
TRBV19	TRBD1	TRBJ1-1	.	CASSTDRGQALNTEAFF	TGTGCCAGTAGTACCGACAGGGGGCAAGCCTTGAACACTGAAGCTTTCTTT
TRBV5-4	.	TRBJ2-3	.	CASSFFGATLTDTQYF	TGTGCCAGCAGCTTCTTCGGGGCGACCCTCACAGATACGCAGTATTTT